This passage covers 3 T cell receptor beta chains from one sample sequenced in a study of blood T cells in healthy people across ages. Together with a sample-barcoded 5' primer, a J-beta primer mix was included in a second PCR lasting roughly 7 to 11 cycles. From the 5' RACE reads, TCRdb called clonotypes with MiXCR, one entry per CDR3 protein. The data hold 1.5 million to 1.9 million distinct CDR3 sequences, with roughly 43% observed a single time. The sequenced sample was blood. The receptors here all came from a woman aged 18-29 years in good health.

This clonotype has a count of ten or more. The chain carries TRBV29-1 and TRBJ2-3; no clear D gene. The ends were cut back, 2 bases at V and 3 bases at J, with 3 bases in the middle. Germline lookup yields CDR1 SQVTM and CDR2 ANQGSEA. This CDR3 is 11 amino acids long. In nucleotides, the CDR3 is TGCAGCGTTGAAAGTACAGATACGCAGTATTTT. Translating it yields CSVESTDTQYF.

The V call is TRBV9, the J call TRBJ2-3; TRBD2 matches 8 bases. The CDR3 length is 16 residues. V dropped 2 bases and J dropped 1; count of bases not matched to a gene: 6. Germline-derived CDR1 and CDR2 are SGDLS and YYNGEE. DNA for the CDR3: TGTGCCAGCAGCGTTTCCTCGCGGGGGGGCACAGATACGCAGTATTTT. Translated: CASSVSSRGGTDTQYF.

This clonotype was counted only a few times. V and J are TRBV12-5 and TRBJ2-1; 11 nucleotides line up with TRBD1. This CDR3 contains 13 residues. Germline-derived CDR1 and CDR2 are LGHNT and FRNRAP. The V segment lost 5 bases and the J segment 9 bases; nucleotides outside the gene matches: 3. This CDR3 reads CASGTGTGGEQFF. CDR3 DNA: TGTGCTAGTGGTACCGGGACAGGGGGTGAGCAGTTCTTC.